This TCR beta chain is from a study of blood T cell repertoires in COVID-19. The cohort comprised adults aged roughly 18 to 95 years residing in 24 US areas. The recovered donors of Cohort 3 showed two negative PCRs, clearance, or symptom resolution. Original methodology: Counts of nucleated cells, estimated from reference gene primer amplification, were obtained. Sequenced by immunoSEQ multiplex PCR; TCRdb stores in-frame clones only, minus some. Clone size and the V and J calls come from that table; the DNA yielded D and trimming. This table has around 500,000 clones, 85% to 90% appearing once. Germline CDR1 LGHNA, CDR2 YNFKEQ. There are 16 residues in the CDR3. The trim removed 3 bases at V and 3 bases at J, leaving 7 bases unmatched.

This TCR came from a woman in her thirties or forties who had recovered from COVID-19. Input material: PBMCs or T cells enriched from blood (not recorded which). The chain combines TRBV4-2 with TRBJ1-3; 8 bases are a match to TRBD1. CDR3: CASSHPTGQGGNTIYF. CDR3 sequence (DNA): TGTGCCAGCAGCCACCCTACCGGACAGGGTGGAAACACCATATATTTT.